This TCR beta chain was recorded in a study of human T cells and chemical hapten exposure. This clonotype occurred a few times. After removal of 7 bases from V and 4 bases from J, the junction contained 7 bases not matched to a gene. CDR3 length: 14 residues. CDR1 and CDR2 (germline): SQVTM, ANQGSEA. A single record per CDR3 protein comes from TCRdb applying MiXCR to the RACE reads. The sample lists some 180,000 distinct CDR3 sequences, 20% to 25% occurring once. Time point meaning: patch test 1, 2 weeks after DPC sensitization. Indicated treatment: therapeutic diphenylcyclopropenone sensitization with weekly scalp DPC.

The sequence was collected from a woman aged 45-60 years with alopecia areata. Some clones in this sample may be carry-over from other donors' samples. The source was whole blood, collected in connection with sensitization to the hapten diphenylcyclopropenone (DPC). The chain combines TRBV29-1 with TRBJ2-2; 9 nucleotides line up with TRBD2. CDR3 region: CSARLAGATGELFF. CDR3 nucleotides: TGCAGCGCTCGTTTAGCGGGAGCCACCGGGGAGCTGTTTTTT.